Below, 21 T cell receptor beta chains from the same sample are listed, as sequenced in a study of blood T cell repertoires in COVID-19. Method: immunoSEQ multiplex PCR; TCRdb's copy keeps in-frame clones and lacks some. The sample holds approximately 260,000 clones, over 75% seen once. The sample comprised peripheral blood. Receptor source: a human donor in a cohort sampled during active COVID-19.

CDR3 sequence: CSVGGRGRNYGYTF. CDR3 in DNA: TGCAGCGTTGGAGGAAGGGGGCGTAACTATGGCTACACCTTC. This sequence joins TRBV29-1 and TRBJ1-2; 7 bases fit TRBD1. This CDR3 contains 14 residues. The V gene's germline CDR1 is SQVTM and CDR2 ANQGSEA. V lost 4 bases and J lost 1; bases outside the gene matches: 6. The full variable domain, with the rest looked up from reference TRBV29-1 and TRBJ1-2, is SAVISQKPSRDICQRGTSLTIQCQVDSQVTMMFWYRQQPGQSLTLIATANQGSEATYESGFVIDKFPISRPNLTFSTLTVSNMSPEDSSIYLCSVGGRGRNYGYTFGSGTRLTVV.

This chain's CDR3 is CASSNRGLTEAFF. The CDR3 DNA sequence: TGTGCCAGCAGTAACAGGGGGTTGACTGAAGCTTTCTTT. The gene calls are TRBV27 and TRBJ1-1; 8 positions match TRBD1. The CDR3 totals 13 residues. Trimming removed 5 bases from V and 5 bases from J; junction bases left unmatched: 4. Germline lookup yields CDR1 MNHEY and CDR2 SMNVEV (reference sequence).

The gene calls are TRBV6-2 or TRBV6-3 and TRBJ2-7, with D possibly TRBD2 on 6 matching bases. The CDR3 is 15 amino acids. Germline lookup yields CDR1 MNHEY and CDR2 SVGEGT. With 0 bases removed from V and 4 bases from J, the gap between germline ends came to 13 bases. The CDR3 nucleotides read TGTGCCAGCAGTTACTCGCCGCGGACTAAGTACGAGCAGTACTTC. This sequence encodes CASSYSPRTKYEQYF.

V usage is TRBV10-3 and J usage is TRBJ2-3; D is possibly TRBD2 (7 bases). Germline V CDR1 and CDR2: ENHRY, SYGVKD. V lost 0 bases and J 4 bases, leaving 11 bases between the germline ends. The length of the CDR3 is 15 residues. The CDR3 here is CAISESGRGADTQYF. CDR3 bases: TGTGCCATCAGTGAGTCTGGGAGGGGGGCAGATACGCAGTATTTT.

The J gene is TRBJ2-7, the V gene TRBV19; 9 bases agree with TRBD1. The germline CDR1 and CDR2 sequences are LNHDA and SQIVND (reference sequence). CDR3 length equals 15 residues. Trimming took 2 bases from V and 3 from J; bases not matched to a gene: 5. DNA of the CDR3: TGTGCCAGTAGTATATTCGGACAGGGGTTCTACGAGCAGTACTTC. This translates into CASSIFGQGFYEQYF.

There are a few counts of this clone. V is TRBV6-5 and J is TRBJ1-4, with D unresolved. The V and J ends lost 8 bases and 4 bases respectively, with 11 bases between them. This CDR3 spans 13 amino acids. Germline V gives CDR1 MNHEY, CDR2 SVGAGI. Here the CDR3 DNA reads TGTGCCAGCCGCGGCGCCCTTAATGAAAAACTGTTTTTT. Protein: CASRGALNEKLFF.

V gene TRBV7-9 combines with J gene TRBJ2-1, with 8 positions matching TRBD2. From germline, CDR1 is SEHNR and CDR2 FQNEAQ (reference sequence). V gave up 6 bases and J gave up 4 bases; unmatched junction bases: 8. This CDR3 comprises 15 residues. The CDR3 coding sequence is TGTGCCAGCAGTTTTCGACTAGCGACTTACAATGAGCAGTTCTTC. It specifies CASSFRLATYNEQFF.

The rearrangement uses TRBV15 and TRBJ2-6; D is ambiguous. The CDR3 is made up of 15 amino acids. V was cut by 2 bases and J by 0 bases, with 5 bases left in between. From germline, CDR1 is LNHNV and CDR2 YYDKDF (reference sequence). CDR3 sequence (DNA): TGTGCCACCAGCAGAAAGAGCTCTGGGGCCAACGTCCTGACTTTC. Translated, it gives CATSRKSSGANVLTF.

This chain joins TRBV5-5 and TRBJ2-7; possible D gene TRBD1, 6 bases. CDR3 size: 12 residues. Germline V gives CDR1 SGHKS, CDR2 YYEKEE (reference sequence). The ends were cut back, 4 bases at V and 3 bases at J, with 8 bases in the middle. This chain's CDR3 is CASSHRDYEQYF. As DNA, the CDR3 is TGTGCCAGCAGCCACAGGGACTACGAGCAGTACTTC. Drawing the rest from reference TRBV5-5 and TRBJ2-7, the complete variable domain is DAGVTQSPTHLIKTRGQQVTLRCSPISGHKSVSWYQQVLGQGPQFIFQYYEKEERGRGNFPDRFSARQFPNYSSELNVNALLLGDSALYLCASSHRDYEQYFGPGTRLTVT.

The chain employs TRBV27 and TRBJ2-7, with 8 bases lining up with TRBD2. Looked up from germline, CDR1 is MNHEY and CDR2 is SMNVEV (reference sequence). Germline trimming cut 6 bases from V and 3 bases from J; bases unmatched to any gene: 13. CDR3 size: 16 residues. In nucleotides, the CDR3 is TGTGCCAGCAGCTCCCTGGGGCGGGGGGAAATCTACGAGCAGTACTTC. The encoded protein is CASSSLGRGEIYEQYF.

The rearrangement joins TRBV18 to TRBJ2-7, with 7 bases aligning to TRBD1. Trimming took 3 bases from V and 3 from J; bases not matched to a gene: 8. CDR3 length equals 15 residues. Germline loops: CDR1 KGHSH, CDR2 LQKENI. As DNA, the CDR3 is TGTGCCAGCTCACCGGGGACAGCGAATCTCTACGAGCAGTACTTC. Residues: CASSPGTANLYEQYF.

This chain connects TRBV5-6 to TRBJ1-1; D is unclear. CDR1 and CDR2 (germline): SGHDT, YYEEEE. The germline V and J ends were trimmed by 1 base and 1 base, with 5 bases remaining between them. CDR3 length: 13 amino acids. The CDR3 DNA is TGTGCCAGCAGCTTGAACAGGAACACTGAAGCTTTCTTT. Residues: CASSLNRNTEAFF.

CDR3 DNA sequence: TGCAGCGTCAGGGAGGGGGGCGAAGGCTACACCTTC. It codes for CSVREGGEGYTF. The chain links TRBV29-1 to TRBJ1-2, with a tentative D call TRBD1 (6 bases). The V gene's germline CDR1 is SQVTM and CDR2 ANQGSEA. The CDR3 sequence is 12 residues long. Trimming left V 6 bases short and J 8 bases short, with 16 bases between.

The chain uses TRBV7-9 and TRBJ2-2, with 9 positions matching TRBD1. The V and J ends lost 3 bases and 6 bases, in that order; junction bases with no gene match: 2. This CDR3 comprises 14 residues. Germline CDR1 is SEHNR and CDR2 is FQNEAQ (reference sequence). CDR3 DNA: TGTGCCAGCAGCTTGGGACAGGGACCCGGGGAGCTGTTTTTT. It encodes CASSLGQGPGELFF.

In this sample, this clone turned up a few times. The rearrangement links TRBV9 to TRBJ2-7; TRBD1 is a possible D gene (6 bases). This CDR3 has 16 residues. CDR1 and CDR2 from the germline V gene are SGDLS and YYNGEE. Trimming left V 3 bases short and J 2 bases short, with 18 bases between. CDR3 sequence reads: CASSANDYQGPYEQYF. The CDR3 bases are TGTGCCAGCAGCGCAAACGACTATCAGGGGCCCTACGAGCAGTACTTC.

The rearrangement joins TRBV9 to TRBJ2-1; 9 bases line up with TRBD2. Germline CDR1 reads SGDLS; CDR2 reads YYNGEE. V dropped 0 bases and J dropped 7; count of bases not matched to a gene: 11. The CDR3 covers 17 residues. CDR3 nucleotides: TGTGCCAGCAGCGTAGGCATGTTAGCGGGAGCCTCGAATGAGCAGTTCTTC. Translation gives CASSVGMLAGASNEQFF.

This clone was observed a single time. The genes are TRBV6-1 and TRBJ2-1; D not resolved. CDR1 is MNHNS, CDR2 SASEGT, per germline. V lost 2 bases, J lost 9 bases, and 14 bases lay in between. There are 14 residues in the CDR3. CDR3: CASSELRRESEQFF. CDR3 sequence (DNA): TGTGCCAGCAGTGAATTAAGGAGAGAAAGTGAGCAGTTCTTC.

V is TRBV10-1 and J is TRBJ1-4, with TRBD1 as a possible D gene (6 bases). Trimming took 3 bases from V and 7 from J, leaving 12 bases between them. CDR1 is WNHNN and CDR2 is SYGVQD in the germline V gene (reference sequence). The CDR3 loop spans 14 amino acids. CDR3 nucleotide sequence: TGCGCCAGCAGTGAACAGGGCTCCCGTGAAAAACTGTTTTTT. This codes for CASSEQGSREKLFF.

V is TRBV11-3 and J is TRBJ2-6; TRBD1 might be the D (5 bases). The CDR3 is 16 amino acids. Trimming removed 5 bases from V and 4 bases from J, with 15 bases in between. CDR1 and CDR2 (germline): SGHNT, YENEEA. CDR3 sequence (DNA): TGTGCCAGCAGCGCCTCAGGGCGAGGCGGGGCCAACGTCCTGACTTTC. Residues: CASSASGRGGANVLTF.

The chain uses TRBV9 and TRBJ2-7; tentative D call: TRBD2 (6 bases). Germline-derived CDR1 and CDR2 are SGDLS and YYNGEE. CDR3 length: 13 residues. V gave up 7 bases and J gave up 2 bases, with 13 bases separating them. The CDR3 sequence: CASGGGGTYEQYF. In DNA, the CDR3 is TGTGCCAGCGGTGGGGGAGGCACCTACGAGCAGTACTTC.

The chain links TRBV4-1 to TRBJ2-5; 7 bases align to TRBD2. Germline CDR1 reads MGHRA; CDR2 reads YSYEKL. The V and J ends lost 4 bases and 1 base, in that order; junction bases with no gene match: 6. The CDR3 extends over 15 amino acids. CDR3 DNA: TGCGCCAGCAGCCGCAACGGGGGGACCCAAGAGACCCAGTACTTC. Encoded protein: CASSRNGGTQETQYF.